The 21 T cell receptor beta chains below come from one sample, sequenced in a study of CD8+ T cells in alopecia areata. Isolated RNA was reverse transcribed into cDNA used as the sequencing template. Measured with immunoSEQ multiplex PCR; TCRdb has only the in-frame clones, and not every one. This sample has about 110,000 clones, with approximately 59% found just once. Sequences were obtained from CD8+ T cells sorted from blood. The source of these receptors is a human donor in good health.

The chain is built from TRBV28 and TRBJ2-5; D may be TRBD1 (6 bases). The CDR3 length is 15 residues. CDR1 is MDHEN, CDR2 SYDVKM, per germline. Trimming cost V 5 bases and J 1 base, with 14 bases left between them. The CDR3 loop is CASSLGAVSQETQYF. CDR3 in DNA: TGTGCCAGCAGTCTGGGGGCAGTAAGCCAAGAGACCCAGTACTTC. Complete variable domain (other parts from reference TRBV28 and TRBJ2-5): DVKVTQSSRYLVKRTGEKVFLECVQDMDHENMFWYRQDPGLGLRLIYFSYDVKMKEKGDIPEGYSVSREKKERFSLILESASTNQTSMYLCASSLGAVSQETQYFGPGTRLLVL.

The sample holds a few counts of this clone. This CDR3 is CASSLAGGFTDTQYF. The DNA of the CDR3 is TGCGCCAGCAGCTTGGCGGGGGGCTTCACAGATACGCAGTATTTT. The V call is TRBV5-1, the J call TRBJ2-3, with a tentative D call TRBD2 (7 bases). V was trimmed by 0 bases and J by 2 bases, leaving 10 bases between them. This CDR3 is built from 15 residues. From germline, CDR1 is SGHRS and CDR2 YFSETQ.

V is TRBV5-1 and J is TRBJ1-1; D unresolved. The CDR3 totals 13 residues. Germline V CDR1 and CDR2: SGHRS, YFSETQ. V dropped 5 bases and J dropped 4 bases, with 12 bases sitting between them. Here the CDR3 DNA reads TGCGCCAGCAGTCATGGGTTGTTCACTGAAGCTTTCTTT. Protein sequence: CASSHGLFTEAFF.

The table lists this clone with a few counts. CDR3 in DNA: TGTGCCAGCTCACCAGCGGGTAACTCCTACGAGCAGTACTTC. As protein: CASSPAGNSYEQYF. V is TRBV18 and J is TRBJ2-7; a weak D match, TRBD2 (5 bases). V lost 2 bases and J 0 bases, leaving 8 bases between the germline ends. CDR1 is KGHSH and CDR2 is LQKENI in the germline V gene. The CDR3 sequence is 14 residues long.

The V and J genes are TRBV2 and TRBJ2-7; D remains ambiguous. V lost 3 bases to trimming and J lost 5 bases, with 8 bases between them. This CDR3 is 12 amino acids long. Per the germline V gene, CDR1 is SNHLY and CDR2 is FYNNEI. The chain's CDR3 is CASSEAFDEQYF. The DNA of the CDR3 is TGTGCCAGCAGTGAGGCGTTTGACGAGCAGTACTTC.

This clone was detected only once. The chain is built from TRBV5-6 and TRBJ2-1; D is possibly TRBD2 (5 bases). CDR3 size: 16 residues. V was trimmed by 3 bases and J by 0 bases, leaving 13 bases between them. Germline V gene lookup returns CDR1 SGHDT and CDR2 YYEEEE. CDR3 sequence reads: CASSSGVSPSYNEQFF. The CDR3 DNA reads TGTGCCAGCAGCTCCGGGGTTTCCCCCTCCTACAATGAGCAGTTCTTC. The whole variable domain, remainder taken from reference TRBV5-6 and TRBJ2-1, is DAGVTQSPTHLIKTRGQQVTLRCSPKSGHDTVSWYQQALGQGPQFIFQYYEEEERQRGNFPDRFSGHQFPNYSSELNVNALLLGDSALYLCASSSGVSPSYNEQFFGPGTRLTVL.

This chain joins TRBV5-6 and TRBJ2-1; 9 bases map to TRBD1. The length of the CDR3 is 14 residues. J was trimmed by 8 bases and V by 7 bases; bases with no gene match: 10. Germline CDR1 reads SGHDT; CDR2 reads YYEEEE. The CDR3 sequence is CASRPPDRGDEQFF. CDR3 in DNA: TGTGCCAGCCGCCCCCCGGACAGGGGCGATGAGCAGTTCTTC.

V is TRBV29-1 and J is TRBJ2-5; 8 positions match TRBD2. Losses at the gene ends were 7 bases for V and 5 bases for J; bases not matched to a gene: 21. The CDR3 sequence is 17 residues long. Looked up from germline, CDR1 is SQVTM and CDR2 is ANQGSEA. The CDR3 nucleotides read TGCAGCGCCCGGGGGGCTCCAAGGGGACTAGAGGCGGAGACCCAGTACTTC. Protein sequence: CSARGAPRGLEAETQYF.

The rearrangement links TRBV2 to TRBJ2-5; D remains ambiguous. The CDR3 is 15 amino acids. Germline V gene data show CDR1 as SNHLY and CDR2 as FYNNEI. Trimming took off 4 bases at V and 0 bases at J, with 12 bases between the two ends. The CDR3 region has the DNA TGTGCCAGCAGTGTCGTGACAAATAACCAAGAGACCCAGTACTTC. Amino acid sequence: CASSVVTNNQETQYF.

The chain recombines TRBV28 with TRBJ2-5; D is tentatively TRBD1 or TRBD2 (5 bases each). Germline lookup yields CDR1 MDHEN and CDR2 SYDVKM. The CDR3 totals 16 residues. Trimming took off 2 bases at V and 2 bases at J, with 15 bases between the two ends. The chain's CDR3 is CASSLSFVGVQETQYF. CDR3 DNA: TGTGCCAGCAGTTTAAGCTTCGTGGGGGTGCAAGAGACCCAGTACTTC. The full variable domain, rest sourced from reference TRBV28 and TRBJ2-5, is DVKVTQSSRYLVKRTGEKVFLECVQDMDHENMFWYRQDPGLGLRLIYFSYDVKMKEKGDIPEGYSVSREKKERFSLILESASTNQTSMYLCASSLSFVGVQETQYFGPGTRLLVL.

The genes are TRBV7-3 and TRBJ1-6; D possibly corresponds to TRBD1 (6 bases). Germline CDR1 SGHTA, CDR2 FQGTGA. The CDR3 covers 13 residues. V was trimmed by 4 bases and J by 13 bases, leaving 14 bases between them. The DNA for the CDR3 is TGTGCCAGCAGCTGGTTCAGGGGATCGCCCCTCCACTTT. As protein: CASSWFRGSPLHF. Full variable domain (missing parts from reference TRBV7-3 and TRBJ1-6): GAGVSQTPSNKVTEKGKYVELRCDPISGHTALYWYRQSLGQGPEFLIYFQGTGAADDSGLPNDRFFAVRPEGSVSTLKIQRTERGDSAVYLCASSWFRGSPLHFGNGTRLTVT.

The J gene is TRBJ2-7, the V gene TRBV7-2; no reliable D call. The CDR3 is 12 residues long. Trimming stripped 2 bases from V and 0 bases from J, with 2 bases between. Germline-derived CDR1 and CDR2 are SGHTA and FQGNSA. The CDR3 loop reads CASSLTSYEQYF. The CDR3 nucleotides are TGTGCCAGCAGCTTAACCTCCTACGAGCAGTACTTC.

The genes are TRBV27 and TRBJ2-5; D may match TRBD1 or TRBD2 (5 bases each). Trimming removed 6 bases from V and 6 bases from J, with 14 bases in between. CDR1 and CDR2 from the germline V gene are MNHEY and SMNVEV (reference sequence). The CDR3 has 13 residues. CDR3 DNA sequence: TGTGCCAGCAGGACACTTGGGGGAAAGACCCAGTACTTC. Its protein is CASRTLGGKTQYF.

This clone appeared a few times. An end of the junction does not agree with germline; a read error may underlie this. The rearrangement joins TRBV7-9 to TRBJ2-1; D is undetermined. The germline CDR1 and CDR2 sequences are SEHNR and FQNEAQ (reference sequence). The length of the CDR3 is 12 residues. The CDR3 reads CASSLGVPFPLF. Here the CDR3 DNA reads TGTGCCAGCAGCTTAGGGGTGCCCTTCCCTCTCTTC.

The chain has TRBV29-1 and TRBJ2-7; D is tentatively TRBD1 or TRBD2 (5 bases each). Germline V gene data show CDR1 as SQVTM and CDR2 as ANQGSEA. The V and J ends lost 3 bases and 4 bases respectively, with 7 bases between them. This CDR3 spans 11 amino acids. The CDR3 DNA reads TGCAGCGTTGATGAGGGGTACGAGCAGTACTTC. It yields the protein CSVDEGYEQYF.

The rearrangement uses TRBV11-2 and TRBJ2-3; 8 positions match TRBD1. CDR1 and CDR2 from the germline V gene are SGHAT and FQNNGV. This CDR3 spans 15 amino acids. The V segment lost 5 bases and the J segment 2 bases; nucleotides outside the gene matches: 6. The CDR3 loop is CASSPSGGFTDTQYF. CDR3 nucleotide sequence: TGTGCCAGCAGCCCTTCAGGGGGCTTCACAGATACGCAGTATTTT.

V and J are TRBV4-3 and TRBJ1-1, with 10 positions matching TRBD1. The J segment lost 4 bases and the V segment lost 1 base, leaving 3 bases of the junction unmatched. The germline gives CDR1 LGHNA, CDR2 YSLEER. The CDR3 sequence is 15 residues long. The CDR3 DNA follows: TGCGCCAGCAGCCAAGTGACAGGGGGCTTCACTGAAGCTTTCTTT. This encodes CASSQVTGGFTEAFF.

This clone was detected only a few times. The V and J genes are TRBV29-1 and TRBJ1-1; no definite D call. The CDR3 is 14 residues long. Germline assignment: CDR1 SQVTM and CDR2 ANQGSEA. V lost 5 bases and J 1 base, leaving 14 bases between the germline ends. The CDR3 protein is CSVPTQSENTEAFF. The CDR3 nucleotides are TGCAGCGTTCCAACACAGTCCGAGAACACTGAAGCTTTCTTT.

This chain uses TRBV7-9 with TRBJ2-5; tentative D call: TRBD2 (6 bases). Trimming removed 5 bases at V and 2 bases at J, with 15 bases between. Germline values: CDR1 SEHNR, CDR2 FQNEAQ (reference sequence). The CDR3 runs 15 residues. CDR3 nucleotides: TGTGCCAGCAGCCTAGGGAGGAGAAGTCAAGAGACCCAGTACTTC. This encodes CASSLGRRSQETQYF. The complete variable domain, with remaining parts taken from reference TRBV7-9 and TRBJ2-5, reads DTGVSQNPRHKITKRGQNVTFRCDPISEHNRLYWYRQTLGQGPEFLTYFQNEAQLEKSRLLSDRFSAERPKGSFSTLEIQRTEQGDSAMYLCASSLGRRSQETQYFGPGTRLLVL.

J is TRBJ2-3 and V is TRBV5-6; 7 bases line up with TRBD1. The V gene end was trimmed by 2 bases and the J gene end by 2 bases; junction bases not matched to a gene: 2. Germline-derived CDR1 and CDR2 are SGHDT and YYEEEE. This CDR3 is built from 14 residues. The CDR3 spells CASSLDRDTDTQYF. CDR3 bases: TGTGCCAGCAGCTTAGACAGGGACACAGATACGCAGTATTTT.

This chain uses TRBV4-2 with TRBJ2-7; 7 nucleotides line up with TRBD2. The CDR3 has 16 amino acids. Losses at the gene ends were 5 bases for V and 3 bases for J; bases not matched to a gene: 13. Per germline, CDR1 LGHNA and CDR2 YNFKEQ. The CDR3 DNA sequence: TGTGCCAGCAGCGAAGGGTCTAGCGGAGGGGACTACGAGCAGTACTTC. This gives the protein CASSEGSSGGDYEQYF.